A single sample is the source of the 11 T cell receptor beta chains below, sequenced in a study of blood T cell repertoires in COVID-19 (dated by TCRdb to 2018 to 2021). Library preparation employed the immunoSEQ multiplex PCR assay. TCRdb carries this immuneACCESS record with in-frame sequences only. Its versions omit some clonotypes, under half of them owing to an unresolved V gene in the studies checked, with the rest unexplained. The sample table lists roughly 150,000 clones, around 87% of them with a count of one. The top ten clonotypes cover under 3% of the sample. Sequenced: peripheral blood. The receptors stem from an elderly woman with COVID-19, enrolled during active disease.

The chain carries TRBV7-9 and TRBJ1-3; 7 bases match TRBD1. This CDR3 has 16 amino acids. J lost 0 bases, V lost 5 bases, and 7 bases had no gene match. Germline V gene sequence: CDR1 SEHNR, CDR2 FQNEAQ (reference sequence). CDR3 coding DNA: TGTGCCAGCAGCCCCCAGACAGGGCTCTCTGGAAACACCATATATTTT. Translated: CASSPQTGLSGNTIYF.

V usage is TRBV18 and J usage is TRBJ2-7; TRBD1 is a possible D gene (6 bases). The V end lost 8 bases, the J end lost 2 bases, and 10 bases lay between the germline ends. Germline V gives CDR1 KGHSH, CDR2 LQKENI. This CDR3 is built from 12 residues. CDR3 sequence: CASRQATYEQYF. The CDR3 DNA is TGTGCCAGCAGACAGGCGACCTACGAGCAGTACTTC.

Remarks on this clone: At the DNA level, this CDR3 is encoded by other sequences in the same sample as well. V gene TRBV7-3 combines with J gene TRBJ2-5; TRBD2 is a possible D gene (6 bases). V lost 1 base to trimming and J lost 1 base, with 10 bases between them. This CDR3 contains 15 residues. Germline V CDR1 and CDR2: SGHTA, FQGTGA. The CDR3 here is CASSLNGGTQETQYF. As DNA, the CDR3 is TGTGCCAGCAGCTTAAACGGCGGGACCCAAGAGACCCAGTACTTC.

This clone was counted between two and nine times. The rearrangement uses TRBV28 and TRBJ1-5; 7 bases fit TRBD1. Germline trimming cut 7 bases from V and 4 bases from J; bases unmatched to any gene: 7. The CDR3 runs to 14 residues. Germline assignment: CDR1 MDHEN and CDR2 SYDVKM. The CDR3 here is CASIQGGENQPQHF. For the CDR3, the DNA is TGTGCCAGCATACAAGGGGGCGAGAATCAGCCCCAGCATTTT.

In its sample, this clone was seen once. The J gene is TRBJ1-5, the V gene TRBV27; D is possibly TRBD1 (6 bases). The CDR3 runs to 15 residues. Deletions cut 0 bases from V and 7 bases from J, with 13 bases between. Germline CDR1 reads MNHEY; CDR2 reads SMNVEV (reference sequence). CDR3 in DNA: TGTGCCAGCAGTTTATCCCAGGGGAGGGGACAGCCCCAGCATTTT. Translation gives CASSLSQGRGQPQHF.

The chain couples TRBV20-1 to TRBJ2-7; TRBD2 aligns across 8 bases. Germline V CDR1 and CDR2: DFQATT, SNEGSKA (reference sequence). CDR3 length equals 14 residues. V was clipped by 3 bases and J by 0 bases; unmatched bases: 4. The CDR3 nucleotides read TGCAGTGCTAGTAGCGGGATCCTCTCCTACGAGCAGTACTTC. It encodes CSASSGILSYEQYF.

The CDR3 protein is CASSPHPWGQNIQYF. The CDR3 DNA sequence: TGTGCCAGCAGTCCACACCCATGGGGGCAAAACATTCAGTACTTC. The gene calls are TRBV28 and TRBJ2-4; the D gene is possibly TRBD1 (6 bases). The CDR3 runs 15 residues. V shed 5 bases and J shed 5 bases, with 16 bases lying between them. Looked up from germline, CDR1 is MDHEN and CDR2 is SYDVKM.

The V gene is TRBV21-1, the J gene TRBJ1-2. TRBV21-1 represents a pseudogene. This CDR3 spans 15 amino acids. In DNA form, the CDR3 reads TGTGCCAGCAGCAATAAGCCGGGGAGATGCTATGGCTACACCTTC. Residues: CASSNKPGRCYGYTF.

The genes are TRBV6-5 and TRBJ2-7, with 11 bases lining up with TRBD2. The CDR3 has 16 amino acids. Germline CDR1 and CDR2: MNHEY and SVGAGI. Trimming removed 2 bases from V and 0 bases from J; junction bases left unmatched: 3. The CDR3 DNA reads TGTGCCAGCAGTTACCCCGGACTAGCGGGCTCCTACGAGCAGTACTTC. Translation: CASSYPGLAGSYEQYF.

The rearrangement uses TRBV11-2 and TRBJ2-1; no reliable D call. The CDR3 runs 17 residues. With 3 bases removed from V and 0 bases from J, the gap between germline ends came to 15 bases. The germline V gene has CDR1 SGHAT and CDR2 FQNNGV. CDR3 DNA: TGTGCCAGCAGCTTTAGAAGTCGCCCGGGCTCCTACAATGAGCAGTTCTTC. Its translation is CASSFRSRPGSYNEQFF.

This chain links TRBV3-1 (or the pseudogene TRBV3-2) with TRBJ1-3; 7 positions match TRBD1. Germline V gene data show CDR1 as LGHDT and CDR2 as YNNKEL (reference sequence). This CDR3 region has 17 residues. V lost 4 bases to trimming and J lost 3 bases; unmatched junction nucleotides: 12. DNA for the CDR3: TGTGCCAGCAGCCCGTTGAAGACAGGGCCTCATGGAAACACCATATATTTT. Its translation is CASSPLKTGPHGNTIYF.